One and the same sample provided the 20 T cell receptor beta chains below, sequenced in a study of T cell responses to AZD1222 COVID-19 vaccine (dated by TCRdb to about 2021). Receptor libraries were prepared by the immunoSEQ multiplex PCR assay. Imported from immuneACCESS, the table was reduced by TCRdb to in-frame sequences with V and J called. These copies leave out some clones; in studies compared against another copy, an unresolved V gene accounts for under half, and the cause of the remainder is not known. For this sample there are 150,000 to 200,000 clones; 92% appear just once. The ten largest clones add up to 1.1% of the sample. The time point label, read with the paper, signifies: about 28 days (+/-7) after the second vaccine dose. Sequenced here: peripheral blood, sampled 28 days after the second AZD1222 dose. The receptors shown here come from an adult who received the AZD1222 COVID-19 vaccine.

The chain couples TRBV5-4 to TRBJ1-2; maybe TRBD1 (5 bases). This CDR3 contains 15 residues. V lost 0 bases, J lost 4 bases, and 13 bases lay in between. CDR1 and CDR2 (germline): SGHNT, YYREEE (reference sequence). CDR3 nucleotide sequence: TGTGCCAGCAGCTTGGCGGGGGGAGGGGTCTATGGCTACACCTTC. The encoded protein is CASSLAGGGVYGYTF.

This rearrangement joins TRBV4-1 to TRBJ1-4, with D maybe TRBD1 (5 bases). Trimming took 0 bases from V and 2 from J, leaving 7 bases between them. Germline CDR1 reads MGHRA; CDR2 reads YSYEKL. The CDR3 totals 15 residues. The CDR3 region is CASSQDWGTNEKLFF. In DNA form, the CDR3 reads TGCGCCAGCAGCCAAGATTGGGGGACTAATGAAAAACTGTTTTTT.

The chain has TRBV6-5 and TRBJ1-4; D might be TRBD1 (5 bases). Germline V gives CDR1 MNHEY, CDR2 SVGAGI. This CDR3 spans 15 amino acids. The V and J ends lost 7 bases and 4 bases respectively, with 16 bases between them. CDR3 coding DNA: TGTGCCAGCATTCGAAGGGAGGGGATTAATGAAAAACTGTTTTTT. Protein: CASIRREGINEKLFF.

This clone was seen only a few times. The CDR3, as DNA: TGTGCCAGCAAGCGAGGGGGCACCTATGGCTACACCTTC. Translating gives CASKRGGTYGYTF. The chain recombines TRBV6-5 with TRBJ1-2, with 7 bases lining up with TRBD1. Trimming at V came to 7 bases and at J to 4 bases, leaving 6 bases not matched to a gene. Germline CDR1 MNHEY, CDR2 SVGAGI. CDR3 length equals 13 residues.

The chain joins TRBV20-1 to TRBJ2-7; D ambiguous. The CDR3 is 11 residues long. Trimming cost V 6 bases and J 10 bases, with 16 bases left between them. Germline loops: CDR1 DFQATT, CDR2 SNEGSKA (reference sequence). CDR3 coding DNA: TGCAGTGCATCCCGTGTATCGAATCAGTACTTC. It is translated as CSASRVSNQYF.

J is TRBJ2-2 and V is TRBV14, with a tentative D call TRBD1 (6 bases). The germline V gene has CDR1 SGHDN and CDR2 FVKESK. This CDR3 has 13 residues. V lost 4 bases and J lost 4, with 7 bases in between. The DNA for the CDR3 is TGTGCCAGCAGCCCACAGGGCACCGGGGAGCTGTTTTTT. Translation gives CASSPQGTGELFF.

CDR3 coding DNA: TGTGCCACCGGCGTTAAGTTCGACGAGCAGTACTTC. Translating it yields CATGVKFDEQYF. The rearrangement links TRBV10-3 to TRBJ2-7; D remains unclear. The length of the CDR3 is 12 residues. The V gene lost 10 bases and the J gene lost 5 bases, with 15 bases spanning the gap. CDR1 and CDR2 from the germline V gene are ENHRY and SYGVKD.

This sequence joins TRBV4-1 and TRBJ2-7; D gene unclear. The ends were cut back, 0 bases at V and 3 bases at J, with 9 bases in the middle. This CDR3 has 14 residues. Germline CDR1 and CDR2: MGHRA and YSYEKL. The CDR3: CASSQELGSYEQYF. CDR3 nucleotide sequence: TGCGCCAGCAGCCAAGAGCTGGGCAGCTACGAGCAGTACTTC.

V gene TRBV6-2 or TRBV6-3 combines with J gene TRBJ1-1; D not certain. The CDR3 is 13 residues long. The germline V gene has CDR1 MNHEY and CDR2 SVGEGT. Trimming removed 2 bases at V and 4 bases at J, with 8 bases between. CDR3 region: CASSYTRITEAFF. The CDR3 DNA reads as TGTGCCAGCAGTTACACAAGGATCACTGAAGCTTTCTTT.

This sequence joins TRBV10-3 and TRBJ1-5, with unresolved D. The ends were cut back, 7 bases at V and 0 bases at J, with 7 bases in the middle. Germline V gene data show CDR1 as ENHRY and CDR2 as SYGVKD. This CDR3 contains 13 residues. The DNA for the CDR3 is TGTGCCATCACCACAGATAGCAATCAGCCCCAGCATTTT. Translating gives CAITTDSNQPQHF.

The V call is TRBV5-1, the J call TRBJ2-1; tentatively, D is TRBD2 (5 bases). Germline CDR1 is SGHRS and CDR2 is YFSETQ. V lost 5 bases and J lost 9, with 18 bases in between. The CDR3 covers 14 residues. The CDR3 bases are TGCGCCAGCAGTCTCACGCGGGTGATCGGTGAGCAGTTCTTC. This codes for CASSLTRVIGEQFF. The full variable domain, in which reference TRBV5-1 and TRBJ2-1 provide the parts outside the CDR3, is KAGVTQTPRYLIKTRGQQVTLSCSPISGHRSVSWYQQTPGQGLQFLFEYFSETQRNKGNFPGRFSGRQFSNSRSEMNVSTLELGDSALYLCASSLTRVIGEQFFGPGTRLTVL.

V is TRBV6-2 or TRBV6-3 and J is TRBJ1-5; the D gene is possibly TRBD1 (5 bases). The V gene's germline CDR1 is MNHEY and CDR2 SVGEGT. The CDR3 spans 17 residues. The V gene lost 4 bases and the J gene lost 2 bases, with 18 bases spanning the gap. The CDR3 here is CASSFDTRWGGNQPQHF. CDR3 coding DNA: TGTGCCAGCAGTTTCGACACCCGGTGGGGCGGCAATCAGCCCCAGCATTTT.

The chain joins TRBV3-1 (or the pseudogene TRBV3-2) to TRBJ1-4; 9 positions agree with TRBD1. J gave up 8 bases and V 3 bases, and 7 bases lay outside the gene matches. There are 15 residues in the CDR3. Germline V gene lookup returns CDR1 LGHDT and CDR2 YNNKEL (reference sequence). In DNA form, the CDR3 reads TGTGCCAGCAGCCATTCGGACAGGGGAGAAGAAAAACTGTTTTTT. Residues: CASSHSDRGEEKLFF.

This chain connects TRBV6-1 to TRBJ2-5, with 12 bases lining up with TRBD2. V lost 5 bases, J lost 5 bases, and 6 bases stayed unmatched. From germline, CDR1 is MNHNS and CDR2 SASEGT. The CDR3 length is 15 residues. The CDR3 here is CASSKLAGGRETQYF. CDR3 sequence (DNA): TGTGCCAGCAGTAAACTAGCGGGGGGCCGGGAGACCCAGTACTTC.

V usage is TRBV5-1 and J usage is TRBJ1-2; tentatively, D is TRBD1 (5 bases). Germline V gives CDR1 SGHRS, CDR2 YFSETQ. The CDR3 is 14 amino acids. V lost 1 base to trimming and J lost 3 bases, with 10 bases between them. CDR3 coding DNA: TGCGCCAGCAGCTTGCAAGGGGAGGACTATGGCTACACCTTC. Translated: CASSLQGEDYGYTF.

The genes are TRBV4-2 and TRBJ2-3; 8 nucleotides align to TRBD2. The J segment lost 6 bases and the V segment lost 0 bases, leaving 5 bases of the junction unmatched. The CDR3 is made up of 15 amino acids. Germline CDR1 and CDR2: LGHNA and YNFKEQ. In DNA, the CDR3 is TGTGCCAGCAGCCAAGATCGGGGGGGGGCCGATACGCAGTATTTT. Protein: CASSQDRGGADTQYF.

The V and J genes are TRBV5-4 and TRBJ1-3; TRBD1 matches 8 bases. Germline CDR1 is SGHNT and CDR2 is YYREEE (reference sequence). The J segment lost 3 bases and the V segment lost 1 base, leaving 3 bases of the junction unmatched. The CDR3 runs to 15 residues. CDR3 DNA sequence: TGTGCCAGCAGCTTGCAGGGGGCGGATGGAAACACCATATATTTT. It is translated as CASSLQGADGNTIYF. Looking up the rest from reference TRBV5-4 and TRBJ1-3 gives the full variable domain: ETGVTQSPTHLIKTRGQQVTLRCSSQSGHNTVSWYQQALGQGPQFIFQYYREEENGRGNFPPRFSGLQFPNYSSELNVNALELDDSALYLCASSLQGADGNTIYFGEGSWLTVV.

The chain combines TRBV7-2 with TRBJ1-4; D perhaps matches TRBD1 (6 bases). In germline, CDR1 is SGHTA, CDR2 FQGNSA. V lost 5 bases, J lost 8 bases, and 18 bases lay in between. This CDR3 has 15 residues. The CDR3 loop is CASSRSGTTGEKLFF. As DNA, the CDR3 is TGTGCCAGCAGCCGTTCCGGGACAACAGGCGAAAAACTGTTTTTT.

The chain recombines TRBV15 with TRBJ1-2; D uncertain. Trimming took off 0 bases at V and 4 bases at J, with 15 bases between the two ends. This CDR3 has 16 residues. Germline V gene sequence: CDR1 LNHNV, CDR2 YYDKDF (reference sequence). The CDR3 sequence is CATSRDRADKGYGYTF. As DNA, the CDR3 is TGTGCCACCAGCAGAGATCGGGCAGATAAGGGCTATGGCTACACCTTC.

The rearrangement joins TRBV11-2 to TRBJ2-2; D is undetermined. There are 13 residues in the CDR3. V lost 1 base and J 6 bases, leaving 6 bases between the germline ends. The germline CDR1 and CDR2 sequences are SGHAT and FQNNGV. The CDR3 region has the DNA TGTGCCAGCAGCTTAGGAGGTGCCGGGGAGCTGTTTTTT. Its protein product is CASSLGGAGELFF.